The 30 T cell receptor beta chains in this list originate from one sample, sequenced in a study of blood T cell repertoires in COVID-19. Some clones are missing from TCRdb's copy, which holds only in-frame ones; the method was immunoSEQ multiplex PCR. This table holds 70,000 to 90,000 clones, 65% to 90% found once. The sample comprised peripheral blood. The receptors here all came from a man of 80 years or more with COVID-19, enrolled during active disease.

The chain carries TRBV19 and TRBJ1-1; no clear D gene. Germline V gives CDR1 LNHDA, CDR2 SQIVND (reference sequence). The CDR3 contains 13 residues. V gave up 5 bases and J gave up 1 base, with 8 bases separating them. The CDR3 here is CASSWRGNTEAFF. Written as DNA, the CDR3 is TGTGCCAGTAGTTGGCGGGGGAACACTGAAGCTTTCTTT.

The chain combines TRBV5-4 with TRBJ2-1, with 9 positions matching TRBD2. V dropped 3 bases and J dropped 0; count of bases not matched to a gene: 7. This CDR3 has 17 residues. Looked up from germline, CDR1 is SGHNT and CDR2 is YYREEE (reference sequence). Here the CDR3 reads CASSSSSGVISYNEQFF. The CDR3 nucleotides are TGTGCCAGCAGCTCATCTAGCGGGGTAATCTCCTACAATGAGCAGTTCTTC.

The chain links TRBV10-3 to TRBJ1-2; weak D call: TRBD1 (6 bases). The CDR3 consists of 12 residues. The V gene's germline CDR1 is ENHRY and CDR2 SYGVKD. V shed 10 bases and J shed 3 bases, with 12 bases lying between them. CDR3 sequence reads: CATRTDYYGYTF. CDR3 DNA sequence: TGTGCCACTCGGACAGATTACTATGGCTACACCTTC.

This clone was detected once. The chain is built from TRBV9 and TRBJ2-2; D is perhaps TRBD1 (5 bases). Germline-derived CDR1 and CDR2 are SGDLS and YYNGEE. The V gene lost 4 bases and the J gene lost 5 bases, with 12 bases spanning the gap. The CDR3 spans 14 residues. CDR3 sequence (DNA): TGTGCCAGCAGCCGAGACAGTTTTACCGGGGAGCTGTTTTTT. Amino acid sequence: CASSRDSFTGELFF.

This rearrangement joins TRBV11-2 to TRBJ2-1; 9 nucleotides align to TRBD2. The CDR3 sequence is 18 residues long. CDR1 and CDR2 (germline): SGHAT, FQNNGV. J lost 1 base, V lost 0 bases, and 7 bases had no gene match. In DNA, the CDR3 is TGTGCCAGCAGCTTAGAAGGCGGCGGGGGGGCTTCCTACAATGAGCAGTTCTTC. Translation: CASSLEGGGGASYNEQFF.

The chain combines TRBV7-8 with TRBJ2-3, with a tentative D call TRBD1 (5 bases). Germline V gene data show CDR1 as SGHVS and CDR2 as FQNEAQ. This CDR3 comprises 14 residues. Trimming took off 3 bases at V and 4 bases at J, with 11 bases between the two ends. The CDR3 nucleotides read TGTGCCAGCAGCTTGGGGCAGATTGCAGATACGCAGTATTTT. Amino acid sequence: CASSLGQIADTQYF.

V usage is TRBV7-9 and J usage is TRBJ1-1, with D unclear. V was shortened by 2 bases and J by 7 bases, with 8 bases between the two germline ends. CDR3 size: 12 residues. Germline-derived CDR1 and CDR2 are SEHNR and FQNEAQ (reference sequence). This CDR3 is CASSLKSGEAFF. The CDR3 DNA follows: TGTGCCAGCAGCTTAAAGTCGGGTGAAGCTTTCTTT.

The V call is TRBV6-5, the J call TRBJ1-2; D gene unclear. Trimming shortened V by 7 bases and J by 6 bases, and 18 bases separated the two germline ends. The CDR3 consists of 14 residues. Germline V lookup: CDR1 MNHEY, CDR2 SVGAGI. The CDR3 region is CASMVGSLWDGYTF. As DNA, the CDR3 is TGTGCCAGCATGGTGGGCAGCCTCTGGGATGGCTACACCTTC.

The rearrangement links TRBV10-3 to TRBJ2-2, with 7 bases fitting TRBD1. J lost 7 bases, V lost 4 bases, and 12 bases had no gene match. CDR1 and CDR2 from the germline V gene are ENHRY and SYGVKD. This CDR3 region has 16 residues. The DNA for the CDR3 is TGTGCCATCAGTGGGACAGGCAATTTCTTAGGCGGGGAGCTGTTTTTT. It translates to CAISGTGNFLGGELFF.

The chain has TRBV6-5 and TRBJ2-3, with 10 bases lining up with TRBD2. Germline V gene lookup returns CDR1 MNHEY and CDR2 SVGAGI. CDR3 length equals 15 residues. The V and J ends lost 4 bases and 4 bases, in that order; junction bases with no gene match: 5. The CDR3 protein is CASSSAGGRPDTQYF. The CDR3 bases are TGTGCCAGCAGTTCAGCGGGGGGGCGACCAGATACGCAGTATTTT.

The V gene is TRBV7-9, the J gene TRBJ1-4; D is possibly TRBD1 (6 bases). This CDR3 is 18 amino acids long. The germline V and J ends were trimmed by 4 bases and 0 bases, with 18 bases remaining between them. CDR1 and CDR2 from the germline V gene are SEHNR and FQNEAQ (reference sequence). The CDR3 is CASSSGTGFWATNEKLFF. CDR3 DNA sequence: TGTGCCAGCAGCTCAGGAACAGGGTTTTGGGCAACTAATGAAAAACTGTTTTTT.

The CDR3 nucleotides read TGTGCCAGCAGCTTGACAGGTTCTAATGAAAAACTGTTTTTT. Its protein is CASSLTGSNEKLFF. This chain joins TRBV5-5 and TRBJ1-4; perhaps TRBD1 as D (5 bases). CDR3 length: 14 residues. In germline, CDR1 is SGHKS, CDR2 YYEKEE (reference sequence). V lost 1 base and J lost 3, with 7 bases in between.

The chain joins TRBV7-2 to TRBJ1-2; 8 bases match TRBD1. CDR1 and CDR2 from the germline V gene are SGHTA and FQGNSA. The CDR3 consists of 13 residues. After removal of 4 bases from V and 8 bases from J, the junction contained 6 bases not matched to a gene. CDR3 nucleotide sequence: TGTGCCAGCAGCTATAGGGACAGGCGGGGCTACACCTTC. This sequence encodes CASSYRDRRGYTF.

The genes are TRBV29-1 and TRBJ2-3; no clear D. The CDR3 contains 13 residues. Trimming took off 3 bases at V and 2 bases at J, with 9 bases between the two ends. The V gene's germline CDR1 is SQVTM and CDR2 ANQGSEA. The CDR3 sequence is CSVESPSTDTQYF. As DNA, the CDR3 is TGCAGCGTTGAGAGTCCTTCCACAGATACGCAGTATTTT.

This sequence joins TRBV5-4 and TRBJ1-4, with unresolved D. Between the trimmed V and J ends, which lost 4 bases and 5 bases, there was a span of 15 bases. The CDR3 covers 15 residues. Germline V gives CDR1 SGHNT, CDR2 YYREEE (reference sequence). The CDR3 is CASSPPGRENEKLFF. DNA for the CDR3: TGTGCCAGCAGCCCTCCGGGGAGGGAAAATGAAAAACTGTTTTTT.

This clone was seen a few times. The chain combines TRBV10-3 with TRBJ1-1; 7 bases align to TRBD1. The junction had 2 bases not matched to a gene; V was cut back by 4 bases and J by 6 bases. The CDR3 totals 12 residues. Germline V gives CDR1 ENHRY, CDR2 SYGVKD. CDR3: CAISAGTAEAFF. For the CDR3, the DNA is TGTGCCATCAGTGCTGGGACAGCTGAAGCTTTCTTT.

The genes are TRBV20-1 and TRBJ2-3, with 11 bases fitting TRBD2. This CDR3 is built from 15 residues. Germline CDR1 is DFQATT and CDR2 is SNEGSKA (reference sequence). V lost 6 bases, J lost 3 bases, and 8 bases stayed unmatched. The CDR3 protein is CSASRSGGATDTQYF. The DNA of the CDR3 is TGCAGTGCGAGTCGTAGCGGGGGGGCAACAGATACGCAGTATTTT.

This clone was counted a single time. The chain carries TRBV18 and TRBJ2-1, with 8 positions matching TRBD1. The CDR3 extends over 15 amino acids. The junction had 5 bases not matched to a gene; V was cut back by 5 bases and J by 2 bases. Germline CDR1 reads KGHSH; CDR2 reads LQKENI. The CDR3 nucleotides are TGTGCCAGCTCAGATAAGACAGGGGCCTACAATGAGCAGTTCTTC. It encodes CASSDKTGAYNEQFF.

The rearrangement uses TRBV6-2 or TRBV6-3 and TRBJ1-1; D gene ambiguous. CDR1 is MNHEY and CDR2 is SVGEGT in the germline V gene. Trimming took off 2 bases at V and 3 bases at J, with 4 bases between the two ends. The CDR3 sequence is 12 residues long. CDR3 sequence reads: CASSYPDTEAFF. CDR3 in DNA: TGTGCCAGCAGTTACCCGGACACTGAAGCTTTCTTT.

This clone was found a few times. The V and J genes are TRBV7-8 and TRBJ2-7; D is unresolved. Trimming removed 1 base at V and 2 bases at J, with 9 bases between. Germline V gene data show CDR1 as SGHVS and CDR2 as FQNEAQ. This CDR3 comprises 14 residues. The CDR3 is CASSLGQYTYEQYF. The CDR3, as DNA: TGTGCCAGCAGCTTAGGGCAGTATACCTACGAGCAGTACTTC.

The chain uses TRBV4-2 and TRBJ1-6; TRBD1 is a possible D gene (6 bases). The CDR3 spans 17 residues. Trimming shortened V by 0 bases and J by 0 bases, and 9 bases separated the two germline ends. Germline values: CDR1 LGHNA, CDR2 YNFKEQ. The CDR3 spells CASSQDRQASYNSPLHF. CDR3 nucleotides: TGTGCCAGCAGCCAAGATCGACAGGCCTCCTATAATTCACCCCTCCACTTT.

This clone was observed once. CDR3 coding DNA: TGTGCCACCAGCAGAGATTGGGTACTAGCCCACGAGCAGTACTTC. Amino acid sequence: CATSRDWVLAHEQYF. The chain carries TRBV15 and TRBJ2-7, with D possibly being TRBD2 (6 bases). This CDR3 contains 15 residues. Trimming pared 0 bases from V and 5 bases from J, leaving 14 bases between. In germline, CDR1 is LNHNV, CDR2 YYDKDF (reference sequence).

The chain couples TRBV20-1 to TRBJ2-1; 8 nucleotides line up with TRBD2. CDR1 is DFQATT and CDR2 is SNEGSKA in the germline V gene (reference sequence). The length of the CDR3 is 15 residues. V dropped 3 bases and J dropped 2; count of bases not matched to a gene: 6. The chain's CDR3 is CSASPGGSPYNEQFF. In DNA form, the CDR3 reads TGCAGTGCTAGTCCGGGGGGGAGCCCCTACAATGAGCAGTTCTTC.

The CDR3 region is CATYALRQGRAEQFF. The CDR3 DNA follows: TGTGCCACCTACGCTTTAAGACAGGGAAGGGCTGAGCAGTTCTTC. The chain carries TRBV27 and TRBJ2-1, with TRBD1 matching 7 bases. There are 15 residues in the CDR3. Per germline, CDR1 MNHEY and CDR2 SMNVEV (reference sequence). With V trimmed by 10 bases and J by 9 bases, 18 bases remained unmatched.

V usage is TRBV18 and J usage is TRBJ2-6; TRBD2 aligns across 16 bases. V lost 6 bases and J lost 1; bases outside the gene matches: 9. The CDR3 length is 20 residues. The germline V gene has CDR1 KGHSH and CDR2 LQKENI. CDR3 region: CASSSPGLAGGLSGANVLTF. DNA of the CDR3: TGTGCCAGCTCGTCACCGGGACTAGCGGGGGGGCTATCTGGGGCCAACGTCCTGACTTTC.

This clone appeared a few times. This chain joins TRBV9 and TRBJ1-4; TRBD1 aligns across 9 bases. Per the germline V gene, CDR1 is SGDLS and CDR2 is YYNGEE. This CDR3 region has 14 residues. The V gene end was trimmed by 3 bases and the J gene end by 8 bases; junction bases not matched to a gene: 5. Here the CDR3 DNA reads TGTGCCAGCAGCGAAGACAGGGGGAACGAAAAACTGTTTTTT. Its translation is CASSEDRGNEKLFF.

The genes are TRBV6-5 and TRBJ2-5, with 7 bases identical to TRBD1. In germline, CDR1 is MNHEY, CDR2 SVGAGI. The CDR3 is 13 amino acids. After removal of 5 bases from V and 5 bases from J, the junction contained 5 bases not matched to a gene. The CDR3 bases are TGTGCCAGCAGTATCGACAGGGTGGAGACCCAGTACTTC. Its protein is CASSIDRVETQYF.

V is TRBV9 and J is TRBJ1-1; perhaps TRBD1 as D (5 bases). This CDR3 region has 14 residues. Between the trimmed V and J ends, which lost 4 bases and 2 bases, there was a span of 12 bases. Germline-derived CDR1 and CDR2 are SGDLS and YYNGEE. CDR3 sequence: CASSRIQGNTEAFF. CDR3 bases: TGTGCCAGCAGCAGAATTCAGGGAAACACTGAAGCTTTCTTT.

This CDR3 reads CASSIEGAGGFTEAFF. CDR3 sequence (DNA): TGTGCCAGTAGTATAGAGGGGGCAGGGGGCTTCACTGAAGCTTTCTTT. V and J are TRBV19 and TRBJ1-1, with 8 bases matching TRBD1. The trim removed 0 bases at V and 4 bases at J, leaving 7 bases unmatched. CDR1 is LNHDA, CDR2 SQIVND, per germline (reference sequence). There are 16 residues in the CDR3.

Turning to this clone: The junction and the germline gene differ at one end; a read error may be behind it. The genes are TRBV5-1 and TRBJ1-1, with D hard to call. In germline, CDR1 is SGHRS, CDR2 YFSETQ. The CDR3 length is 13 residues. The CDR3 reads CGSSPGQNSEAFF. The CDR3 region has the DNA TGCGGCAGCAGCCCGGGTCAGAATTCTGAAGCTTTCTTT.